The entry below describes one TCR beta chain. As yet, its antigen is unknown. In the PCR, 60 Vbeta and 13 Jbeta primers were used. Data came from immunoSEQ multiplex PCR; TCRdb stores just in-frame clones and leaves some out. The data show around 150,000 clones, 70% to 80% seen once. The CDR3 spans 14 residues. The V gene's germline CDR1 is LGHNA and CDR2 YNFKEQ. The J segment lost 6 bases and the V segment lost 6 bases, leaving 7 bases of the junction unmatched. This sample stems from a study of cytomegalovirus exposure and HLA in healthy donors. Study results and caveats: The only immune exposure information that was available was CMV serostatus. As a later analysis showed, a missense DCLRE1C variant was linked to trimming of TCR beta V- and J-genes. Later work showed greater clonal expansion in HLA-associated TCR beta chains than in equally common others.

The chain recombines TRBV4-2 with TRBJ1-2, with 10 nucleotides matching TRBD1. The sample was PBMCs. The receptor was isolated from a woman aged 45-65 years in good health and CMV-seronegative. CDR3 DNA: TGTGCCAGCAGGCCTAGTGGACAGGGGGATGGCTACACCTTC. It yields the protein CASRPSGQGDGYTF.